This TCR beta chain was recovered during a study of Ad26.COV2.S vaccination and SARS-CoV-2 variants. Study at large: Ad26.COV2.S, an intramuscular injection, was given once or twice 56 days apart. Study results and limitations: Substantial breadth was reported for post-vaccination spike-specific CD8+ and CD4+ T cells. Total responses of T cells may have been underestimated by the analyses of TCR breadth and depth. People who got the vaccine or the placebo had similar non-spike TCR breadth.

Concerning this clone: The antigen is undetermined.

Treatment: around 19 received Ad26.COV2.S at low or high dose, single or two shots; several received placebo; per-sample allocation not given. Sampling occurred on day 63 after the first vaccine or placebo injection. This CDR3 comprises 12 residues. Looked up from germline, CDR1 is SNHLY and CDR2 is FYNNEI. V shed 6 bases and J shed 2 bases, with 8 bases lying between them. Produced via immunoSEQ multiplex PCR; TCRdb's table is partial and in-frame only. The data hold fewer than 400,000 clones, with 89% observed a single time. The receptor was isolated from a person aged 18-65 years who received the Ad26.COV2.S COVID-19 vaccine or a placebo. The sample was peripheral blood, taken in a trial of Ad26.COV2.S vaccine versus placebo. The chain links TRBV2 to TRBJ2-7; unclear D gene. Written as DNA, the CDR3 is TGTGCCAGCAGGGCTGGAGCCTACGAGCAGTACTTC. It specifies CASRAGAYEQYF.